The T cell receptor (beta chain) under discussion was sequenced for a study of T cell changes during pregnancy in multiple sclerosis. Trimming took 1 base from V and 3 from J, leaving 15 bases between them. CDR1 and CDR2 (germline): SGHTA, FQGTGA. This CDR3 has 16 residues. Libraries were prepared by immunoSEQ multiplex PCR; TCRdb keeps only in-frame clonotypes and omits some of them. The table has some 40,000 clones, 88% seen once. V gene TRBV7-3 combines with J gene TRBJ2-5; maybe TRBD1 (5 bases). The TCR originated in a female donor with multiple sclerosis, enrolled in a pregnancy study. The sample was CD8+ T cells from peripheral blood mononuclear cells, taken in the first trimester of pregnancy. CDR3 DNA: TGTGCCAGCAGCTTAATGGGGTCCGGCAGGGAAGAGACCCAGTACTTC. Amino acids: CASSLMGSGREETQYF.